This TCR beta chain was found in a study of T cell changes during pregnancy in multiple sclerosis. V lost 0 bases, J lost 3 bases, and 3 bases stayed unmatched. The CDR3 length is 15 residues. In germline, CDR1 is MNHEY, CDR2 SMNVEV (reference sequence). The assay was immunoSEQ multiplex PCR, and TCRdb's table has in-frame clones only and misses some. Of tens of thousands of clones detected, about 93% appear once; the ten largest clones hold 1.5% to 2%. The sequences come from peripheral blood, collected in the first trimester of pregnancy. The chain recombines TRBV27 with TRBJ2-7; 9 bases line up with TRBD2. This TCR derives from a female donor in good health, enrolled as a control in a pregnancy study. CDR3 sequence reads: CASSLSGGGVYEQYF. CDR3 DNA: TGTGCCAGCAGTTTATCGGGCGGGGGGGTCTACGAGCAGTACTTC.